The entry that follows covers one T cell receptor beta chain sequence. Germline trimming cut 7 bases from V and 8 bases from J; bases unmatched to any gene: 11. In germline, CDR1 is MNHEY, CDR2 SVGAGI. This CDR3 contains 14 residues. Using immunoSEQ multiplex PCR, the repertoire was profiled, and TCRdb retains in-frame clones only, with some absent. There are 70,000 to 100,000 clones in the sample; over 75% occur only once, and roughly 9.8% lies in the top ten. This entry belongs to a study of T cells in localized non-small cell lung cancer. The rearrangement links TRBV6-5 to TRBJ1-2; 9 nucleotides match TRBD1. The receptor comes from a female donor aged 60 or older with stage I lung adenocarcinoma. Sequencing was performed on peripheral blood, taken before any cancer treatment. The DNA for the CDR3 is TGTGCCAGCACCTACACGGGACAGGGTGGGGGCTACACCTTC. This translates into CASTYTGQGGGYTF.